These T cell receptor beta chains were read from a single sample in a study of T cell responses to AZD1222 COVID-19 vaccine. Only in-frame clones appear in the TCRdb table, and some are missing; sequencing was by immunoSEQ multiplex PCR. Altogether 150,000 or so clones are present, approximately 90% being singletons, with the ten largest covering about 2.1%. The sequenced sample was peripheral blood, obtained on day 0 of AZD1222 vaccination. The receptors stem from an adult in good health. Each CDR3 is given with its conserved first and last residue. The D gene is left open where the match is weak. Expanded clones are given a class, and other clones once, few, many or no size at all.

cdr3_aa cdr3_nt j_call d_call clone_size v_call
CASSPGGGTDTQYF TGTGCCAGCAGCCCGGGGGGGGGCACAGATACGCAGTATTTT TRBJ2-3 TRBD2 NA TRBV7-3
CASSIAPQGQYEQYF TGTGCCAGTAGTATTGCCCCCCAGGGCCAGTACGAGCAGTACTTC TRBJ2-7 NA NA TRBV19
CANQLTANTGELFF TGTGCCAACCAATTGACAGCGAACACCGGGGAGCTGTTTTTT TRBJ2-2 NA NA TRBV2
CASSPTGGPSNQPQHF TGTGCCAGCAGTCCCACAGGCGGTCCTAGCAATCAGCCCCAGCATTTT TRBJ1-5 NA NA TRBV28
CASSDSGEYTQYF TGTGCCAGCAGTGACTCGGGGGAGTATACGCAGTATTTT TRBJ2-3 NA once TRBV2
CASSPRTGGNQPQHF TGTGCCAGCAGTCCTCGGACAGGGGGCAATCAGCCCCAGCATTTT TRBJ1-5 TRBD1 NA TRBV27
CASSSTGGLNQPQHF TGCGCCAGCAGCTCGACAGGGGGCCTCAATCAGCCCCAGCATTTT TRBJ1-5 TRBD1 NA TRBV5-1
CASSQGDSNQPQHF TGCGCCAGCAGTCAGGGGGATAGCAATCAGCCCCAGCATTTT TRBJ1-5 TRBD1 NA TRBV4-1
CASSQDVGGTEAFF TGCGCCAGCAGCCAAGATGTTGGGGGAACTGAAGCTTTCTTT TRBJ1-1 NA NA TRBV4-1
CASSQPNYGYTF TGTGCCAGCAGCCAACCAAACTATGGCTACACCTTC TRBJ1-2 NA NA TRBV4-2
CASSVASRDGTGELFF TGTGCCAGCAGCGTAGCTTCCAGGGATGGCACCGGGGAGCTGTTTTTT TRBJ2-2 NA NA TRBV9
CAWSRTVMNTEAFF TGTGCCTGGAGTCGGACGGTCATGAACACTGAAGCTTTCTTT TRBJ1-1 NA few TRBV30
CASSSNRETQYF TGTGCCAGCAGCTCAAATCGAGAGACCCAGTACTTC TRBJ2-5 NA NA TRBV7-2
CASSGYLFDTQYF TGTGCCAGCAGCGGATACCTTTTTGATACGCAGTATTTT TRBJ2-3 NA NA TRBV11-2
CASSPGAGAYEQYF TGTGCCAGCAGCCCCGGGGCAGGGGCCTACGAGCAGTACTTC TRBJ2-7 NA once TRBV4-2
CASSPRHATDTQYF TGTGCCAGCAGCCCACGACACGCCACAGATACGCAGTATTTT TRBJ2-3 NA NA TRBV5-6
CSASLGRNTEAFF TGCAGTGCTAGTTTGGGTAGGAACACTGAAGCTTTCTTT TRBJ1-1 NA NA TRBV20-1
CASTEISARGTGELFF TGTGCCAGCACCGAGATCTCAGCGAGAGGCACCGGGGAGCTGTTTTTT TRBJ2-2 NA NA TRBV27
CASSANRDTQETQYF TGTGCCAGTAGTGCCAACCGGGACACACAAGAGACCCAGTACTTC TRBJ2-5 NA NA TRBV19